Listed here are 3 T cell receptor beta chains from one sample, sequenced in a study of control samples from healthy donors and cancer patients. Libraries were prepared by immunoSEQ multiplex PCR; TCRdb keeps only in-frame clonotypes and omits some of them. The profile shows under 150,000 clones, approximately 94% of them singletons. The sample was PBMCs. The receptors were gathered from a man between 50 and 59 years old with head and neck cancer.

The rearrangement links TRBV7-2 to TRBJ2-3, with D perhaps matching TRBD2 (7 bases). CDR3 length: 16 residues. Trimming took off 4 bases at V and 1 base at J, with 15 bases between the two ends. Germline-derived CDR1 and CDR2 are SGHTA and FQGNSA. Written as DNA, the CDR3 is TGTGCCAGCAGCTATAGGGGGGGCGTAGGCACAGATACGCAGTATTTT. Translation: CASSYRGGVGTDTQYF.

The gene calls are TRBV7-7 and TRBJ2-2, with D unclear. This CDR3 spans 12 amino acids. Deletions cut 4 bases from V and 8 bases from J, with 8 bases between. Germline CDR1 reads SSHAT; CDR2 reads FNYEAQ (reference sequence). This chain's CDR3 is CASSSPVGELFF. CDR3 sequence (DNA): TGTGCCAGCAGCTCCCCAGTAGGGGAGCTGTTTTTT.

This clone was seen a single time. The chain links TRBV6-6 to TRBJ1-1; D unresolved. Trimming removed 4 bases from V and 3 bases from J, with 6 bases in between. Germline assignment: CDR1 MNHNY and CDR2 SVGAGI (reference sequence). The CDR3 runs 12 residues. The CDR3 DNA reads TGTGCCAGCAGTTGGCAGTACACTGAAGCTTTCTTT. Protein product: CASSWQYTEAFF.